This T cell receptor (beta chain) was sequenced during a study of cytomegalovirus exposure and HLA in healthy donors. The V gene's germline CDR1 is SGDLS and CDR2 YYNGEE. Trimming removed 5 bases at V and 5 bases at J, with 17 bases between. The CDR3 runs 15 residues. The PCR ran on 60 Vbeta and 13 Jbeta primers. Assay used: immunoSEQ multiplex PCR; TCRdb lists only in-frame clones, some missing. The sample data list approximately 50,000 clones. This receptor was taken from a woman in her forties in good health and CMV-seronegative. Specimen: PBMCs. The chain has TRBV9 and TRBJ2-1, with a tentative D call TRBD2 (5 bases). CDR3 sequence: CASSLSGRLDNEQFF. CDR3 coding DNA: TGTGCCAGCAGTTTATCGGGGAGACTCGACAATGAGCAGTTCTTC.